This T cell receptor (beta chain) appears in the sequencing data of a study of T-cell reconstitution after alpha-beta-depleted transplantation in children. Regarding the study as a whole: Counts and diversity of T cells one year after transplant came mostly from newly produced T cells.

Preparation of the TCRbeta library involved a method that used unique molecular identifiers. MiXCR, applied by TCRdb to the PCR reads, yields one record per CDR3 protein. The sample shows roughly 74,000 distinct CDR3 sequences, around 18% of them seen only once. V was pared by 3 bases and J by 3 bases, with 5 bases of the junction left unmatched. Germline CDR1 is DFQATT and CDR2 is SNEGSKA (reference sequence). This CDR3 comprises 14 residues. About this clonotype itself: What it recognizes is unknown.

The chain carries TRBV20-1 and TRBJ2-3, with TRBD2 matching 8 bases. Sequenced here: PBMCs, mostly from graft donor cells, sampled 360 days after TCRalphabeta/CD19-depleted stem cell transplant. The TCR sequence derives from a male patient aged 2-10 years who had a stem cell transplant for acute lymphoblastic leukemia, so the T cells may come from the graft donor. This chain's CDR3 is CSASRTSITDTQYF. As DNA, the CDR3 is TGCAGTGCTAGTCGGACTAGCATTACAGATACGCAGTATTTT.